The source of this T cell receptor (beta chain) is a study of OX40 agonist ivuxolimab in advanced cancers. Study as a whole: Previous treatment with anti-PD-1, anti-PD-L1 or anti-CTLA-4 therapy was allowed; under 50% had received some.

Study outcomes and limitations: Within 6 weeks, CD4+ and CD8+ blood T cells expanded clonally at 0.1 to 3.0 mg/kg. Expanded clones belonging to CD8+ T cells outnumbered, on average, those of CD4+.

Worth noting for this clone: Its antigen remains unidentified.

The method was immunoSEQ multiplex PCR; TCRdb's version includes in-frame clones alone and lacks a portion of them. The sample lists about 150,000 clones, 94% occurring once. V lost 4 bases and J lost 0; bases outside the gene matches: 6. CDR1 is MDHEN, CDR2 SYDVKM, per germline. The CDR3 covers 17 residues. The sequencing used CD4+ or CD8+ T cells sorted from blood, collected in a trial of the OX40 agonist ivuxolimab. This receptor was identified in an adult with an advanced solid tumor such as melanoma, head and neck, liver or kidney cancer. The chain combines TRBV28 with TRBJ2-6, with 7 nucleotides matching TRBD2. The CDR3 protein is CASSWASGRSGANVLTF. In DNA form, the CDR3 reads TGTGCCAGCAGTTGGGCTAGCGGTCGCTCTGGGGCCAACGTCCTGACTTTC.